This T cell receptor (beta chain) was observed in a study of identical twins. The CDR3 consists of 17 residues. With 2 bases clipped from V and 3 bases from J, the junction kept 10 bases outside the gene matches. Each CDR3 protein gets one entry after TCRdb re-called the 5' RACE reads with MiXCR. The sample lists around 680,000 distinct CDR3 sequences, roughly 8% occurring once. The same data also contributed to another study, on yellow fever vaccine responses in identical twins.

This chain links TRBV12-3 or TRBV12-4 with TRBJ2-7; 10 bases are shared with TRBD1. This TCR came from a woman between 18 and 29 years old in good health. Sequenced material: PBMCs. The CDR3 region is CASSLTPGQGISYEQYF. The CDR3 nucleotides read TGTGCCAGCAGTTTAACCCCGGGACAGGGGATTAGCTACGAGCAGTACTTC.